Listed below are T cell receptor beta chains from one sample, sequenced in a study of blood T cells in healthy people across ages. TCRdb fed the 5' RACE reads into MiXCR, producing one record per CDR3 protein. The sample lists about 680,000 distinct CDR3 sequences, about half occurring once. The sequenced sample was blood. The receptors were gathered from a woman aged 60-75 years in good health. Both conserved end residues are trimmed from each CDR3.

CDR3 protein	V gene	J gene
SASQGDTIY	TRBV20-1	TRBJ1-3
ASSLLGENQPQH	TRBV7-9	TRBJ1-5
ATKDGRNEQF	TRBV24-1	TRBJ2-1
ASRLAGVGYEQY	TRBV27	TRBJ2-7
SARPRGKVDTEAF	TRBV20-1	TRBJ1-1
SARGQGNGYT	TRBV20-1	TRBJ1-2
SVDVSTDTQY	TRBV29-1	TRBJ2-3
ASSARVHTEAF	TRBV6-1	TRBJ1-1
ASSEHFATNEKLF	TRBV25-1	TRBJ1-4
ASSLILGLGNQPQH	TRBV7-2	TRBJ1-5
ASSSPGGGTPGLAGGRSYNEQF	TRBV11-3	TRBJ2-1